The 26 T cell receptor beta chains below come from one sample, sequenced in a study of blood T cell repertoires in COVID-19. Generated by immunoSEQ multiplex PCR, the TCRdb table keeps only in-frame clones and is missing some. The sample comprises 200,000 to 250,000 clones, 83% of which are singletons, and 4.8% rests with the top ten. The sample taken for sequencing was PBMCs or T cells enriched from blood (not recorded which). Receptors were obtained from a woman in her forties or fifties who had been exposed to COVID-19.

The chain joins TRBV7-9 to TRBJ2-1; 7 bases fit TRBD2. This CDR3 comprises 16 residues. The J segment lost 3 bases and the V segment lost 3 bases, leaving 8 bases of the junction unmatched. Germline CDR1 SEHNR, CDR2 FQNEAQ (reference sequence). This chain's CDR3 is CASSFSDGGFYNEQFF. The CDR3 DNA follows: TGTGCCAGCAGCTTCTCGGACGGGGGGTTCTACAATGAGCAGTTCTTC.

The rearrangement uses TRBV7-9 and TRBJ1-1; D remains unclear. CDR1 SEHNR and CDR2 FQNEAQ come from the germline V gene (reference sequence). The CDR3 has 16 residues. V lost 1 base to trimming and J lost 3 bases, with 15 bases between them. CDR3 coding DNA: TGTGCCAGCAGCTTAGTAGACTGGGTCGAAGACACTGAAGCTTTCTTT. Translation: CASSLVDWVEDTEAFF.

This chain connects TRBV7-8 to TRBJ1-1; weak D call: TRBD1 (6 bases). The CDR3 length is 17 residues. Between the trimmed V and J ends, which lost 2 bases and 4 bases, there was a span of 20 bases. Germline V gene data show CDR1 as SGHVS and CDR2 as FQNEAQ. Here the CDR3 DNA reads TGTGCCAGCAGCTTATCGAGGGGGGGAACGTTGAGCACTGAAGCTTTCTTT. It yields the protein CASSLSRGGTLSTEAFF.

V gene TRBV6-5 combines with J gene TRBJ1-1; D gene ambiguous. V dropped 10 bases and J dropped 0 bases, with 18 bases sitting between them. The CDR3 consists of 15 residues. CDR1 and CDR2 (germline): MNHEY, SVGAGI. The CDR3: CANGNRDTLNTEAFF. The CDR3 coding sequence is TGTGCCAACGGGAATCGGGATACCCTGAACACTGAAGCTTTCTTT.

Details on this clone: Other nucleotide sequences in the sample specify the same CDR3. V usage is TRBV5-1 and J usage is TRBJ1-1, with 8 bases fitting TRBD1. The V segment lost 1 base and the J segment 1 base; nucleotides outside the gene matches: 3. This CDR3 contains 15 residues. Germline CDR1 is SGHRS and CDR2 is YFSETQ. The CDR3 coding sequence is TGCGCCAGCAGCTTGAGGACAGGGCCGAACACTGAAGCTTTCTTT. This translates into CASSLRTGPNTEAFF. Looking up the rest from reference TRBV5-1 and TRBJ1-1 gives the full variable domain: KAGVTQTPRYLIKTRGQQVTLSCSPISGHRSVSWYQQTPGQGLQFLFEYFSETQRNKGNFPGRFSGRQFSNSRSEMNVSTLELGDSALYLCASSLRTGPNTEAFFGQGTRLTVV.

The V call is TRBV5-5, the J call TRBJ1-1; TRBD1 agrees at 9 bases. The ends lost 4 bases at V and 3 bases at J; junction bases unmatched: 10. Germline V lookup: CDR1 SGHKS, CDR2 YYEKEE (reference sequence). This CDR3 region has 16 residues. Written as DNA, the CDR3 is TGTGCCAGCAGCACACACAGGGGGCGTGCGGACACTGAAGCTTTCTTT. Amino acids: CASSTHRGRADTEAFF. The full variable domain, rest sourced from reference TRBV5-5 and TRBJ1-1, is DAGVTQSPTHLIKTRGQQVTLRCSPISGHKSVSWYQQVLGQGPQFIFQYYEKEERGRGNFPDRFSARQFPNYSSELNVNALLLGDSALYLCASSTHRGRADTEAFFGQGTRLTVV.

The chain links TRBV5-4 to TRBJ1-2, with 8 bases identical to TRBD1. The CDR3 extends over 11 amino acids. Trimming at V came to 4 bases and at J to 8 bases, leaving 1 base not matched to a gene. Per germline, CDR1 SGHNT and CDR2 YYREEE (reference sequence). The CDR3 coding sequence is TGTGCCAGCAGCCGACAGGGGGGCTACACCTTC. This sequence encodes CASSRQGGYTF.

V gene TRBV14 combines with J gene TRBJ1-1; D is ambiguous. CDR3 length: 14 amino acids. Germline CDR1 and CDR2: SGHDN and FVKESK. V was shortened by 1 base and J by 5 bases, with 11 bases between the two germline ends. The CDR3 DNA follows: TGTGCCAGCAGCCAAGGTTTGCGAGGGACTGAAGCTTTCTTT. Residues: CASSQGLRGTEAFF.

The chain couples TRBV6-6 to TRBJ1-1; 7 nucleotides line up with TRBD1. CDR1 is MNHNY and CDR2 is SVGAGI in the germline V gene (reference sequence). J gave up 2 bases and V 7 bases, and 7 bases lay outside the gene matches. The length of the CDR3 is 14 residues. This chain's CDR3 is CASITTGQNTEAFF. In nucleotides, the CDR3 is TGTGCCAGCATAACGACAGGGCAAAACACTGAAGCTTTCTTT.

This clone appeared many times. The V call is TRBV5-6, the J call TRBJ1-3, with D perhaps matching TRBD1 (6 bases). Per germline, CDR1 SGHDT and CDR2 YYEEEE. The CDR3 consists of 15 residues. V was clipped by 0 bases and J by 6 bases, with 13 bases between them. The CDR3 nucleotides are TGTGCCAGCAGCTTGGAAGGCCCAGGGGTAAACACCATATATTTT. It yields the protein CASSLEGPGVNTIYF.

This clone was seen just once. V is TRBV2 and J is TRBJ2-3; the match to TRBD1 covers 8 bases. The germline CDR1 and CDR2 sequences are SNHLY and FYNNEI. Unmatched junction bases numbered 8, after V lost 7 bases and J lost 5 bases. The CDR3 length is 14 residues. The CDR3 DNA is TGTGCCAGCATGGCGACAGGGGAGTTAGATACGCAGTATTTT. Translating it yields CASMATGELDTQYF.

J is TRBJ1-3 and V is TRBV28; TRBD1 agrees at 10 bases. This CDR3 has 17 residues. Per the germline V gene, CDR1 is MDHEN and CDR2 is SYDVKM. The V gene end was trimmed by 6 bases and the J gene end by 2 bases; junction bases not matched to a gene: 10. The CDR3 region has the DNA TGTGCCAGCAGCCCCTCCGGGACAGGGGTCACTGGAAACACCATATATTTT. It translates to CASSPSGTGVTGNTIYF.

V gene TRBV5-5 combines with J gene TRBJ1-6; perhaps TRBD1 as D (6 bases). CDR1 and CDR2 from the germline V gene are SGHKS and YYEKEE (reference sequence). The CDR3 runs 14 residues. V was cut by 1 base and J by 9 bases, with 11 bases left in between. CDR3 sequence reads: CASSLKGGGSPLHF. CDR3 bases: TGTGCCAGCAGCTTGAAAGGGGGGGGTTCACCCCTCCACTTT.

A note on this clone: Within the sample, other DNA sequences also encode this same CDR3. This sequence joins TRBV30 and TRBJ1-2, with D tentatively TRBD1 (5 bases). CDR3 size: 13 residues. Germline-derived CDR1 and CDR2 are GTSNPN and SVGIG (reference sequence). V lost 0 bases and J 4 bases, leaving 9 bases between the germline ends. CDR3 residues: CAWSVGGGYGYTF. The CDR3 DNA reads as TGTGCCTGGAGTGTGGGGGGAGGCTATGGCTACACCTTC.

This chain links TRBV29-1 with TRBJ2-5, with 7 bases identical to TRBD1. The J segment lost 4 bases and the V segment lost 4 bases, leaving 3 bases of the junction unmatched. The CDR3 sequence is 12 residues long. CDR1 is SQVTM and CDR2 is ANQGSEA in the germline V gene. CDR3 residues: CSVATGAETQYF. The DNA for the CDR3 is TGCAGCGTTGCCACAGGGGCAGAGACCCAGTACTTC.

The chain joins TRBV5-6 to TRBJ2-1; 10 bases are a match to TRBD1. The CDR3 totals 16 residues. Germline CDR1 is SGHDT and CDR2 is YYEEEE. With V trimmed by 0 bases and J by 6 bases, 6 bases remained unmatched. CDR3 sequence (DNA): TGTGCCAGCAGCTTGGGGGGGACAGGGGTCCGCAATGAGCAGTTCTTC. It translates to CASSLGGTGVRNEQFF.

The J gene is TRBJ2-7, the V gene TRBV6-5; D is possibly TRBD2 (6 bases). The CDR3 runs to 14 residues. The V end lost 5 bases, the J end lost 4 bases, and 15 bases lay between the germline ends. Germline assignment: CDR1 MNHEY and CDR2 SVGAGI. Written as DNA, the CDR3 is TGTGCCAGCAGTCAGACTAGTGTGAGGTACGAGCAGTACTTC. As protein: CASSQTSVRYEQYF.

The chain is built from TRBV5-1 and TRBJ1-1, with TRBD1 as a possible D gene (5 bases). V was clipped by 2 bases and J by 1 base, with 15 bases between them. Per the germline V gene, CDR1 is SGHRS and CDR2 is YFSETQ. The CDR3 is made up of 16 amino acids. The CDR3 DNA follows: TGCGCCAGCAGCTTTAGACCGGACAACAAGAACACTGAAGCTTTCTTT. It specifies CASSFRPDNKNTEAFF.

This clone occurred a few times. The chain carries TRBV28 and TRBJ1-1; 8 nucleotides align to TRBD1. V lost 6 bases to trimming and J lost 7 bases; unmatched junction nucleotides: 13. CDR1 and CDR2 (germline): MDHEN, SYDVKM. This CDR3 is 15 amino acids long. The CDR3 protein is CASRRPEQGAFEAFF. The CDR3 DNA follows: TGTGCCAGCAGGCGCCCCGAGCAGGGGGCCTTTGAAGCTTTCTTT.

J is TRBJ2-3 and V is TRBV2; possibly TRBD2 for D (6 bases). Germline CDR1 SNHLY, CDR2 FYNNEI. The CDR3 has 18 residues. The V gene lost 4 bases and the J gene lost 2 bases, with 22 bases spanning the gap. CDR3 residues: CASSGGVGGPDPTDTQYF. The DNA of the CDR3 is TGTGCCAGCAGTGGGGGAGTGGGAGGACCCGACCCCACAGATACGCAGTATTTT.

The V gene is TRBV25-1, the J gene TRBJ2-3; TRBD2 aligns across 12 bases. Looked up from germline, CDR1 is MGHDK and CDR2 is SYGVNS. Trimming cost V 7 bases and J 10 bases; bases outside gene matches: 3. The CDR3 extends over 12 amino acids. CDR3 nucleotide sequence: TGTGCCAGCACTAGCGGGGGGGCCGCGCAGTATTTT. It is translated as CASTSGGAAQYF.

This clone was seen just once. The chain joins TRBV19 to TRBJ1-5; TRBD1 matches 8 bases. V lost 6 bases to trimming and J lost 1 base; unmatched junction nucleotides: 5. This CDR3 has 15 residues. Germline V gene sequence: CDR1 LNHDA, CDR2 SQIVND (reference sequence). CDR3 in amino acids: CASSLGQGSNQPQHF. CDR3 in DNA: TGTGCCAGTAGCCTCGGACAGGGCAGCAATCAGCCCCAGCATTTT. Supplemented by reference TRBV19 and TRBJ1-5, the full variable domain reads DGGITQSPKYLFRKEGQNVTLSCEQNLNHDAMYWYRQDPGQGLRLIYYSQIVNDFQKGDIAEGYSVSREKKESFPLTVTSAQKNPTAFYLCASSLGQGSNQPQHFGDGTRLSIL.

The chain joins TRBV5-1 to TRBJ1-2, with unresolved D. The CDR3 sequence is 14 residues long. Germline CDR1 is SGHRS and CDR2 is YFSETQ. V lost 6 bases, J lost 3 bases, and 15 bases lay in between. In nucleotides, the CDR3 is TGCGCCAGCACCACGCTGGAGGGTGACTATGGCTACACCTTC. Translated: CASTTLEGDYGYTF.

This clone was detected a few times. This chain uses TRBV5-1 with TRBJ1-2, with no clear D. The V gene's germline CDR1 is SGHRS and CDR2 YFSETQ. Between the trimmed V and J ends, which lost 4 bases and 0 bases, there was a span of 7 bases. The CDR3 runs 13 residues. The CDR3 coding sequence is TGCGCCAGCAGCCCAGCGTCTAACTATGGCTACACCTTC. Translated, it gives CASSPASNYGYTF.

The rearrangement joins TRBV19 to TRBJ1-2; D perhaps matches TRBD1 (6 bases). The CDR3 has 12 residues. Trimming took off 5 bases at V and 5 bases at J, with 9 bases between the two ends. Germline CDR1 reads LNHDA; CDR2 reads SQIVND (reference sequence). The CDR3 DNA is TGTGCCAGTAGTTGGACAGCTTATGGCTACACCTTC. Translated: CASSWTAYGYTF.

The chain carries TRBV5-1 and TRBJ1-1; no firm D call. Germline CDR1 is SGHRS and CDR2 is YFSETQ. CDR3 length: 15 residues. The V gene lost 7 bases and the J gene lost 2 bases, with 18 bases spanning the gap. The CDR3 protein is CASRPDPGTNTEAFF. The DNA for the CDR3 is TGCGCCAGCCGGCCGGACCCGGGAACTAACACTGAAGCTTTCTTT.